This TCR beta chain derives from a study of regulatory T cells in long-lasting Graves disease. This clonotype has ten or more counts. Building of the TCR beta libraries involved iRepertoire HTBI primers and Arm-PCR of CDR3 regions. Original analysis: The identification of 60 or so TRBV and 11 to 15 TRBJ segments was made across samples. TCRdb recomputed calls from the multiplex PCR reads with MiXCR, one row per CDR3 protein. The V and J calls come from TCRdb's annotation, not from the publication. Of 400,000 to 500,000 distinct CDR3 sequences listed, 15% to 20% are singletons. Time point of the sample: newly diagnosed GD, antithyroid drugs for less than 3 months. Researchers made the TCR library from RNA that was extracted from PBMCs. Trimming removed 3 bases at V and 4 bases at J, with 16 bases between. The CDR3 loop spans 15 amino acids. CDR1 DFQATT and CDR2 SNEGSKA come from the germline V gene (reference sequence).

This sample also appeared in a second study, on T cells in Graves' hyperthyroidism and ophthalmopathy. That report notes: HTBI primers were used for first-round RT-PCR of the TCR CDR3.

The sequencing here drew on peripheral blood mononuclear cells (PBMCs), taken at new diagnosis, from a patient treated with antithyroid drugs. The receptor was isolated from a woman aged 18-35 years with Graves disease. The J gene is TRBJ2-1, the V gene TRBV20-1, with a weak D call TRBD2 (6 bases). DNA of the CDR3: TGCAGTGCTAGGGAAAAGCGGGCCCGATACAATGAGCAGTTCTTC. Its translation is CSAREKRARYNEQFF.